Listed here are 7 T cell receptor beta chains from one sample, sequenced in a study of shared clonotypes between healthy human individuals (TCRdb year 2020). The method behind the library was the immunoSEQ multiplex PCR assay. The table was pulled from immuneACCESS by TCRdb, which kept in-frame rearrangements only. Such tables lose some clones; where checked, under half of the loss comes from unresolved V genes, and the rest has no known cause. Here the sample has about 2 million clones; roughly 95% occur a single time. Under 0.15% of the sample is taken by the ten largest. The sequenced sample was naive CD4+ T cells sorted from blood. Reading the label with the study, this specimen's cell subset or site is: CD45RA+ positively selected. The receptors here all came from a man between 18 and 35 years old in good health.

This chain joins TRBV7-2 and TRBJ2-3; weak D call: TRBD1 (6 bases). CDR3 length: 16 residues. Trimming shortened V by 0 bases and J by 2 bases, and 12 bases separated the two germline ends. Germline V gene lookup returns CDR1 SGHTA and CDR2 FQGNSA. CDR3 bases: TGTGCCAGCAGCTTAGCTCCCGGGACAAACACAGATACGCAGTATTTT. Protein product: CASSLAPGTNTDTQYF.

This chain joins TRBV7-2 and TRBJ2-1; D may be TRBD1 or TRBD2 (6 bases each). Deletions cut 5 bases from V and 1 base from J, with 15 bases between. Germline V gene data show CDR1 as SGHTA and CDR2 as FQGNSA. This CDR3 comprises 16 residues. This chain's CDR3 is CASSPGGGLSYNEQFF. The CDR3, as DNA: TGTGCCAGCAGCCCCGGAGGGGGGTTATCCTACAATGAGCAGTTCTTC.

The chain uses TRBV7-2 and TRBJ1-2; 10 bases align to TRBD1. CDR1 and CDR2 from the germline V gene are SGHTA and FQGNSA. CDR3 length: 15 residues. V was pared by 2 bases and J by 7 bases, with 7 bases of the junction left unmatched. Here the CDR3 DNA reads TGTGCCAGCAGCTTAACGGGGACAGGGGAGGGTGGCTACACCTTC. Its protein product is CASSLTGTGEGGYTF.

The chain has TRBV4-2 and TRBJ2-1; 9 bases line up with TRBD2. V trimming: 1 base; J trimming: 2 bases; junction bases outside the gene matches: 3. The CDR3 is made up of 16 amino acids. Germline CDR1 LGHNA, CDR2 YNFKEQ. CDR3 amino acids: CASSQVSGGPYNEQFF. CDR3 coding DNA: TGTGCCAGCAGCCAAGTAAGCGGGGGGCCCTACAATGAGCAGTTCTTC.

The chain couples TRBV30 to TRBJ1-2; the D gene is possibly TRBD1 (5 bases). The CDR3 is 11 residues long. V was shortened by 6 bases and J by 8 bases, with 13 bases between the two germline ends. Germline V gives CDR1 GTSNPN, CDR2 SVGIG (reference sequence). CDR3 sequence reads: CACLGAGGYTF. The CDR3 DNA sequence: TGTGCCTGTCTAGGGGCTGGCGGCTACACCTTC.

This rearrangement joins TRBV7-9 to TRBJ2-2, with a tentative D call TRBD2 (5 bases). Germline loops: CDR1 SEHNR, CDR2 FQNEAQ (reference sequence). The V and J ends lost 5 bases and 5 bases respectively, with 21 bases between them. This CDR3 is 17 amino acids long. In DNA, the CDR3 is TGTGCCAGCAGCAAACCTCCTCAGAGGGCTCGAACCGGGGAGCTGTTTTTT. Encoded protein: CASSKPPQRARTGELFF.

This chain uses TRBV20-1 with TRBJ2-1, with D tentatively TRBD1 (6 bases). The length of the CDR3 is 11 residues. V lost 7 bases and J lost 9, with 13 bases in between. Per the germline V gene, CDR1 is DFQATT and CDR2 is SNEGSKA (reference sequence). The DNA of the CDR3 is TGCAGTGTCCTGGGACAAGTTGAGCAGTTCTTC. This sequence encodes CSVLGQVEQFF.